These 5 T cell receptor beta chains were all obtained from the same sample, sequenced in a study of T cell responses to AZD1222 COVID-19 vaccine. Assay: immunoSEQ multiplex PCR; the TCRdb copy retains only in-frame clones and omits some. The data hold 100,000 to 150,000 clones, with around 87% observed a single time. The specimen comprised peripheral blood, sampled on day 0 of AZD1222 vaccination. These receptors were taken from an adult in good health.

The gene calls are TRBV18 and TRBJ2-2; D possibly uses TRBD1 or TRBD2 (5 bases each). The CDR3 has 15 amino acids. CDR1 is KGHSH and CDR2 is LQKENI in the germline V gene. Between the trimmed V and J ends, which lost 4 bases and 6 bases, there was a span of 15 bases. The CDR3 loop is CASSRPGAPSGELFF. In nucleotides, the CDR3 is TGTGCCAGCTCACGCCCCGGGGCTCCCTCCGGGGAGCTGTTTTTT.

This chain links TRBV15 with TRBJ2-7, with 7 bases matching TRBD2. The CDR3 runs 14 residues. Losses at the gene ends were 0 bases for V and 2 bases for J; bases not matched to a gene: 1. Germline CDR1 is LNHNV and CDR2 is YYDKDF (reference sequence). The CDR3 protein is CATSRDGGAYEQYF. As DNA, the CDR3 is TGTGCCACCAGCAGAGATGGGGGGGCCTACGAGCAGTACTTC. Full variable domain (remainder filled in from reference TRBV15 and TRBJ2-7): DAMVIQNPRYQVTQFGKPVTLSCSQTLNHNVMYWYQQKSSQAPKLLFHYYDKDFNNEADTPDNFQSRRPNTSFCFLDIRSPGLGDTAMYLCATSRDGGAYEQYFGPGTRLTVT.

The CDR3 here is CASSSGQGRDYGYTF. CDR3 nucleotide sequence: TGCGCCAGCAGTAGTGGGCAGGGGCGTGACTATGGCTACACCTTC. J is TRBJ1-2 and V is TRBV5-1; D possibly corresponds to TRBD1 (6 bases). Germline V lookup: CDR1 SGHRS, CDR2 YFSETQ. V lost 5 bases to trimming and J lost 3 bases, with 17 bases between them. The CDR3 is 15 residues long.

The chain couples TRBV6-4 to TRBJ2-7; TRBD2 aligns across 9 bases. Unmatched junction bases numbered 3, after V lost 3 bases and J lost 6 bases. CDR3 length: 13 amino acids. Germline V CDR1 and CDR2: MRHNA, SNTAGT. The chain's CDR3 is CASSEASGTEQYF. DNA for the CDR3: TGTGCCAGCAGTGAGGCTAGCGGGACCGAGCAGTACTTC.

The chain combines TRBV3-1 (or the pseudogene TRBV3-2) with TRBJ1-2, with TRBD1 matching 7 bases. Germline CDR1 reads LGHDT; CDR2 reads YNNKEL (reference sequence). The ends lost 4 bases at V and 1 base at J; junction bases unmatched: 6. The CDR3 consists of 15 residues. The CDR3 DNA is TGTGCCAGCAGCCCGGGACAGCGCGTTAACTATGGCTACACCTTC. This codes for CASSPGQRVNYGYTF.